The 27 T cell receptor beta chains in this list originate from one sample, sequenced in a study of Ad26.COV2.S vaccination and SARS-CoV-2 variants. Treatment defined: roughly 18 received Ad26.COV2.S at low or high dose, single or two shots; about five received placebo; per-sample allocation not given. All samples were drawn on day 63, counting from the first vaccine or placebo injection. TCRdb's copy holds only in-frame clones and misses some; the assay was immunoSEQ multiplex PCR. The sample includes 400,000 to 450,000 clones, 80% to 95% seen only once; the top ten take over 9%. Specimen: peripheral blood, collected in a trial of Ad26.COV2.S vaccine versus placebo. These receptors all stem from a person between 18 and 59 years old who received the Ad26.COV2.S COVID-19 vaccine or a placebo.

The sample holds a few counts of this clone. This chain connects TRBV13 to TRBJ2-7; 10 nucleotides line up with TRBD1. The length of the CDR3 is 13 residues. V was clipped by 4 bases and J by 4 bases; unmatched bases: 1. The germline CDR1 and CDR2 sequences are PRHDT and FYEKMQ (reference sequence). The CDR3 sequence is CASSWDRGYEQYF. The DNA of the CDR3 is TGTGCCAGCAGCTGGGACAGGGGTTACGAGCAGTACTTC.

The chain uses TRBV6-2 or TRBV6-3 and TRBJ2-1, with 10 bases identical to TRBD2. The V gene end was trimmed by 2 bases and the J gene end by 5 bases; junction bases not matched to a gene: 15. The CDR3 runs to 19 residues. Germline V gives CDR1 MNHEY, CDR2 SVGEGT. CDR3 DNA: TGTGCCAGCAGTTACCCCAAAGCGGGAGGGTGGGGACTAAACAATGAGCAGTTCTTC. It specifies CASSYPKAGGWGLNNEQFF.

A remark on this clone: The same CDR3 is also encoded by other DNA sequences in this sample. The V and J genes are TRBV28 and TRBJ1-1; no clear D. V lost 4 bases and J 11 bases, leaving 11 bases between the germline ends. This CDR3 region has 11 residues. Germline-derived CDR1 and CDR2 are MDHEN and SYDVKM. For the CDR3, the DNA is TGTGCCAGCAGTTCCCACTTGGGGGCTTTCTTT. Protein sequence: CASSSHLGAFF.

V usage is TRBV28 and J usage is TRBJ1-5; D unresolved. This CDR3 spans 12 amino acids. Trimming took off 7 bases at V and 6 bases at J, with 10 bases between the two ends. Germline lookup yields CDR1 MDHEN and CDR2 SYDVKM. This chain's CDR3 is CASTRPSQPQHF. CDR3 sequence (DNA): TGTGCCAGCACTCGCCCCTCTCAGCCCCAGCATTTT.

The chain is built from TRBV7-8 and TRBJ1-1; weak D call: TRBD1 (5 bases). The length of the CDR3 is 16 residues. Trimming removed 0 bases from V and 1 base from J, with 12 bases in between. Germline loops: CDR1 SGHVS, CDR2 FQNEAQ. The CDR3 DNA reads TGTGCCAGCAGCTTAGCCGCGGGACTTCAGAACACTGAAGCTTTCTTT. Translating it yields CASSLAAGLQNTEAFF.

V gene TRBV27 combines with J gene TRBJ2-7; TRBD1 matches 10 bases. CDR1 is MNHEY, CDR2 SMNVEV, per germline (reference sequence). Trimming cost V 6 bases and J 3 bases; bases outside gene matches: 5. CDR3 size: 14 residues. The CDR3 region is CASRPGQGIYEQYF. In nucleotides, the CDR3 is TGTGCCAGCAGGCCGGGACAGGGGATCTACGAGCAGTACTTC.

This sequence joins TRBV5-1 and TRBJ2-5; perhaps TRBD1 as D (5 bases). The V end was cut by 4 bases, the J end by 5 bases, with 15 bases between. The CDR3 is 14 amino acids. The germline CDR1 and CDR2 sequences are SGHRS and YFSETQ. The CDR3 DNA is TGCGCCAGCAGCCAGGGCCGATACCGGGAGACCCAGTACTTC. Translated: CASSQGRYRETQYF.

V gene TRBV7-9 combines with J gene TRBJ2-7, with D unclear. There are 14 residues in the CDR3. From germline, CDR1 is SEHNR and CDR2 FQNEAQ (reference sequence). Deletions cut 5 bases from V and 2 bases from J, with 13 bases between. CDR3 nucleotides: TGTGCCAGCAGCCAATCAACTACTACCTACGAGCAGTACTTC. As protein: CASSQSTTTYEQYF. The full variable domain, with the rest looked up from reference TRBV7-9 and TRBJ2-7, is DTGVSQNPRHKITKRGQNVTFRCDPISEHNRLYWYRQTLGQGPEFLTYFQNEAQLEKSRLLSDRFSAERPKGSFSTLEIQRTEQGDSAMYLCASSQSTTTYEQYFGPGTRLTVT.

The table lists this clone with a few counts. The rearrangement joins TRBV19 to TRBJ2-5; weak D call: TRBD2 (7 bases). The CDR3 runs 14 residues. Germline CDR1 is LNHDA and CDR2 is SQIVND (reference sequence). The V gene lost 4 bases and the J gene lost 5 bases, with 14 bases spanning the gap. This CDR3 is CASSTSGGAETQYF. Written as DNA, the CDR3 is TGTGCCAGTAGTACCTCGGGGGGCGCGGAGACCCAGTACTTC. The variable domain in full, with the rest retrieved from reference TRBV19 and TRBJ2-5, is DGGITQSPKYLFRKEGQNVTLSCEQNLNHDAMYWYRQDPGQGLRLIYYSQIVNDFQKGDIAEGYSVSREKKESFPLTVTSAQKNPTAFYLCASSTSGGAETQYFGPGTRLLVL.

This rearrangement joins TRBV5-1 to TRBJ2-7; D could derive from TRBD1 or TRBD2 (6 bases each). This CDR3 has 16 residues. The germline gives CDR1 SGHRS, CDR2 YFSETQ. V was cut by 2 bases and J by 6 bases, with 21 bases left in between. CDR3 nucleotide sequence: TGCGCCAGCAGCTTAGGGGGGAGAGGCTCCGGCGTCGAGCAGTACTTC. Its translation: CASSLGGRGSGVEQYF.

The chain employs TRBV29-1 and TRBJ1-2, with D hard to call. The CDR3 spans 12 residues. Trimming shortened V by 3 bases and J by 3 bases, and 8 bases separated the two germline ends. CDR1 is SQVTM and CDR2 is ANQGSEA in the germline V gene. CDR3 bases: TGCAGCGTTGACGCCAGAGACTATGGCTACACCTTC. Encoded protein: CSVDARDYGYTF.

The chain joins TRBV18 to TRBJ1-4, with D tentatively TRBD1 (6 bases). V lost 1 base and J 4 bases, leaving 10 bases between the germline ends. The germline gives CDR1 KGHSH, CDR2 LQKENI. The CDR3 totals 15 residues. CDR3 sequence reads: CASSPREGGNEKLFF. The CDR3 nucleotides read TGTGCCAGCTCACCACGGGAAGGGGGTAATGAAAAACTGTTTTTT.

The chain is built from TRBV6-2 or TRBV6-3 and TRBJ2-1; D might be TRBD1 (6 bases). The CDR3 is 14 residues long. Germline V gene lookup returns CDR1 MNHEY and CDR2 SVGEGT. The V gene lost 5 bases and the J gene lost 0 bases, with 8 bases spanning the gap. The CDR3 DNA is TGTGCCAGCAGTCAGGGGCTCTCCTACAATGAGCAGTTCTTC. It specifies CASSQGLSYNEQFF.

In DNA, the CDR3 is TGTGCCAGTCTTGGACAGGCGGAGCAGTTCTTC. It codes for CASLGQAEQFF. V gene TRBV2 combines with J gene TRBJ2-1; 7 bases fit TRBD1. Losses at the gene ends were 9 bases for V and 10 bases for J; bases not matched to a gene: 6. Looked up from germline, CDR1 is SNHLY and CDR2 is FYNNEI. CDR3 size: 11 residues.

On this clone itself: The junction differs from germline at one of its ends, possibly a read error. Other nucleotide sequences from this sample produce the same CDR3. The J gene is TRBJ2-7, the V gene TRBV6-5, with D possibly being TRBD2 (6 bases). CDR1 is MNHEY and CDR2 is SVGAGI in the germline V gene. The CDR3 is 14 amino acids. The CDR3 nucleotides read TGTGCCAGTAGTTCCGGGGGTAATAGTTACGAGCAGTACTTC. Translated: CASSSGGNSYEQYF.

This sequence joins TRBV18 and TRBJ2-7; 8 bases are shared with TRBD1. The CDR3 runs 15 residues. J lost 3 bases, V lost 2 bases, and 6 bases had no gene match. CDR1 is KGHSH and CDR2 is LQKENI in the germline V gene. CDR3 nucleotide sequence: TGTGCCAGCTCACCAATTGGACAGGGAGGCTACGAGCAGTACTTC. The encoded protein is CASSPIGQGGYEQYF.

The chain links TRBV2 to TRBJ2-1; D gene ambiguous. Germline-derived CDR1 and CDR2 are SNHLY and FYNNEI. This CDR3 has 14 residues. V shed 5 bases and J shed 8 bases, with 16 bases lying between them. DNA of the CDR3: TGTGCCAGCAGTTCTTTAGTTTCTGTCGATGAGCAGTTCTTC. Its protein is CASSSLVSVDEQFF.

This chain uses TRBV21-1 with TRBJ2-4; TRBD1, the D gene given by the table, was not confirmed from the DNA. TRBV21-1 counts as a pseudogene. The CDR3 runs 14 residues. CDR3 bases: TGTGCCAGCAGCCGCCAGGACAGGGGCGACATTCAGTACTTC. Its translation: CASSRQDRGDIQYF.

This sequence joins TRBV19 and TRBJ2-1, with D possibly matching TRBD2 (6 bases). CDR3 length: 17 residues. Trimming took off 1 base at V and 4 bases at J, with 17 bases between the two ends. Germline V gene data show CDR1 as LNHDA and CDR2 as SQIVND (reference sequence). The CDR3 protein is CASSIGLAQLAYNEQFF. CDR3 nucleotides: TGTGCCAGTAGTATAGGGTTAGCCCAACTAGCTTACAATGAGCAGTTCTTC.

The J gene is TRBJ1-1, the V gene TRBV5-6, with D uncertain. CDR3 length: 14 residues. The germline V gene encodes CDR1 SGHDT and CDR2 YYEEEE. The V and J ends lost 5 bases and 0 bases respectively, with 11 bases between them. This CDR3 is CASSVRALNTEAFF. In DNA, the CDR3 is TGTGCCAGCAGTGTGAGGGCTTTGAACACTGAAGCTTTCTTT. The full variable domain, rest sourced from reference TRBV5-6 and TRBJ1-1, is DAGVTQSPTHLIKTRGQQVTLRCSPKSGHDTVSWYQQALGQGPQFIFQYYEEEERQRGNFPDRFSGHQFPNYSSELNVNALLLGDSALYLCASSVRALNTEAFFGQGTRLTVV.

This sequence joins TRBV11-2 and TRBJ2-5, with 11 positions matching TRBD2. Germline CDR1 SGHAT, CDR2 FQNNGV. The V gene end was trimmed by 6 bases and the J gene end by 4 bases; junction bases not matched to a gene: 4. The CDR3 covers 14 residues. The CDR3 nucleotides read TGTGCCAGCAGTTTTACTAGCGGGAGAGAGACCCAGTACTTC. The encoded protein is CASSFTSGRETQYF.

The rearrangement uses TRBV12-3 or TRBV12-4 and TRBJ2-7; 11 nucleotides align to TRBD2. The CDR3 sequence is 13 residues long. J gave up 5 bases and V 6 bases, and 3 bases lay outside the gene matches. In DNA form, the CDR3 reads TGTGCCAGCAGGCCACTAGCGGGAGACGAGCAGTACTTC. Amino acids: CASRPLAGDEQYF.

The rearrangement joins TRBV7-9 to TRBJ2-7; 8 bases agree with TRBD1. The ends lost 1 base at V and 5 bases at J; junction bases unmatched: 4. Germline-derived CDR1 and CDR2 are SEHNR and FQNEAQ (reference sequence). This CDR3 has 14 residues. CDR3 sequence (DNA): TGTGCCAGCAGCTTAGAGCGGACAGGGAACGAGCAGTACTTC. It encodes CASSLERTGNEQYF.

This chain connects TRBV9 to TRBJ1-1; tentative D call: TRBD1 (5 bases). Between the trimmed V and J ends, which lost 0 bases and 8 bases, there was a span of 11 bases. The CDR3 consists of 13 residues. Germline V gives CDR1 SGDLS, CDR2 YYNGEE. The CDR3 is CASSVVIGQEAFF. DNA for the CDR3: TGTGCCAGCAGCGTAGTGATCGGACAAGAAGCTTTCTTT.

CDR3 loop: CASSSEPYTEAFF. The DNA for the CDR3 is TGTGCCAGCAGCTCTGAGCCCTACACTGAAGCTTTCTTT. The V gene is TRBV7-2, the J gene TRBJ1-1; D is unresolved. Germline CDR1 reads SGHTA; CDR2 reads FQGNSA. The CDR3 consists of 13 residues. V was cut by 4 bases and J by 3 bases, with 9 bases left in between.

The chain combines TRBV21-1 with TRBJ1-5; TRBD1, the table's D call, lacks a check against the DNA. TRBV21-1 represents a pseudogene. This CDR3 comprises 17 residues. The CDR3 bases are TGTGCCAGCAGCAAAAGAGACAGGGGGATAAGCAATCAGCCCCAGCATTTT. It is translated as CASSKRDRGISNQPQHF.

The genes are TRBV7-2 and TRBJ1-1; D uncertain. The ends were cut back, 5 bases at V and 1 base at J, with 14 bases in the middle. Looked up from germline, CDR1 is SGHTA and CDR2 is FQGNSA. The CDR3 is made up of 15 amino acids. This CDR3 is CASSPSDLRNTEAFF. The CDR3 DNA reads as TGTGCCAGCAGCCCTTCAGATCTTAGGAACACTGAAGCTTTCTTT.